A selection of T cell receptor beta chains follows, all from one sample in a study of OX40 agonist ivuxolimab in advanced cancers. Repertoires were generated with immunoSEQ multiplex PCR, while TCRdb's copy carries only in-frame clones and drops some. The table records about 77,000 clones, around nine tenths of them present only once. The sequencing used CD4+ or CD8+ T cells sorted from blood, collected in a trial of the OX40 agonist ivuxolimab. These receptors were obtained from an adult with an advanced solid tumor such as melanoma, head and neck, liver or kidney cancer. Both conserved end residues are part of each CDR3. Each record gives: J gene, V gene, CDR3 length, clone size, D gene, CDR3 DNA, CDR3 protein. A D gene is named only where the DNA matches it firmly. Part of the rows lack a size; the others show once, few, many or a class for expanded clones.

J: TRBJ2-7; V: TRBV14; length: 14; size: .; D: TRBD1; DNA: TGTGCCAGCAGCCCGGGACAGGTCGGGTACGAGCAGTACTTC; CDR3: CASSPGQVGYEQYF
J: TRBJ1-4; V: TRBV5-5; length: 14; size: .; D: .; DNA: TGTGCCAGCAGCTTGCTTCGGGTGAATGAAAAACTGTTTTTT; CDR3: CASSLLRVNEKLFF
J: TRBJ2-1; V: TRBV5-1; length: 15; size: .; D: TRBD2; DNA: TGCGCCAGCAGCCCCGGGACTAGCGGCTTGGGTGAGCAGTTCTTC; CDR3: CASSPGTSGLGEQFF
J: TRBJ2-7; V: TRBV27; length: 13; size: .; D: .; DNA: TGTGCCAGCAGTTTTGTTGTTTCCTACGAGCAGTACTTC; CDR3: CASSFVVSYEQYF
J: TRBJ2-7; V: TRBV6-4; length: 12; size: .; D: .; DNA: TGTGCCAGCCGCGAGAGAGTATACGAGCAGTACTTC; CDR3: CASRERVYEQYF
J: TRBJ2-1; V: TRBV19; length: 13; size: .; D: .; DNA: TGTGCCAGTTCTTGGACAGCCCAAAATGAGCAGTTCTTC; CDR3: CASSWTAQNEQFF
J: TRBJ2-1; V: TRBV5-1; length: 16; size: .; D: .; DNA: TGCGCCAGCAGCTTGTTTGGGGCAGGGTCGGGGAATGAGCAGTTCTTC; CDR3: CASSLFGAGSGNEQFF
J: TRBJ2-1; V: TRBV4-3; length: 14; size: .; D: TRBD2; DNA: TGCGCCAGCAGCCATAGCGGGAGAGGGAATGAGCAGTTCTTC; CDR3: CASSHSGRGNEQFF
J: TRBJ2-7; V: TRBV5-5; length: 17; size: .; D: TRBD2; DNA: TGTGCCAGCAGCACAAGGACTAGCGGGAGGAACCTATACGAGCAGTACTTC; CDR3: CASSTRTSGRNLYEQYF
J: TRBJ1-5; V: TRBV6-1; length: 13; size: .; D: .; DNA: TGTGCCAGCAGTGAAGCGAACCGGCAGCCCCAGCATTTT; CDR3: CASSEANRQPQHF
J: TRBJ2-7; V: TRBV5-4; length: 18; size: .; D: TRBD2; DNA: TGTGCCAGCAGCCCACAGACTAGCGGGGGCCGATACGCCTACGAGCAGTACTTC; CDR3: CASSPQTSGGRYAYEQYF
J: TRBJ2-3; V: TRBV9; length: 15; size: .; D: TRBD1; DNA: TGTGCCAGCAGCGTAAGGACAGGGTCAGCAGATACGCAGTATTTT; CDR3: CASSVRTGSADTQYF
J: TRBJ2-2; V: TRBV20-1; length: 11; size: .; D: TRBD1; DNA: TGCAGTGCGCAGGGACAGAGAGAGCTGTTTTTT; CDR3: CSAQGQRELFF
J: TRBJ2-7; V: TRBV29-1; length: 16; size: .; D: TRBD2; DNA: TGCAGCGTTGAATCAGCGGGAGGGCCTAGCTCCTACGAGCAGTACTTC; CDR3: CSVESAGGPSSYEQYF
J: TRBJ2-1; V: TRBV6-5; length: 13; size: .; D: TRBD1; DNA: TGTGCCAGCAGTTTGACAGGGGGCAATGAGCAGTTCTTC; CDR3: CASSLTGGNEQFF
J: TRBJ2-7; V: TRBV6-1; length: 15; size: .; D: TRBD1; DNA: TGTGCCAGCAGTGACCCGGACAGGGCCCGGAACGAGCAGTACTTC; CDR3: CASSDPDRARNEQYF
J: TRBJ2-3; V: TRBV6-1; length: 17; size: medium-sized; D: TRBD2; DNA: TGTGCCAGCAGTGCCGGAGGACTAGCGAAAACCAAGGATACGCAGTATTTT; CDR3: CASSAGGLAKTKDTQYF
J: TRBJ2-6; V: TRBV27; length: 17; size: once; D: .; DNA: TGTGCCAGCAGTTTGATAGCCGAGTACTCTGGGGCCAACGTCCTGACTTTC; CDR3: CASSLIAEYSGANVLTF
J: TRBJ2-7; V: TRBV7-9; length: 14; size: .; D: .; DNA: TGTGCCAGCAGGTCCCTGATGGGGAGCGACGAGCAGTACTTC; CDR3: CASRSLMGSDEQYF
J: TRBJ2-5; V: TRBV7-9; length: 13; size: .; D: .; DNA: TGTGCCAGCAGCACCCGACAGGTTGAGACCCAGTACTTC; CDR3: CASSTRQVETQYF
J: TRBJ2-2; V: TRBV5-4; length: 14; size: few; D: TRBD1; DNA: TGTGCCAGCAGCGACCAGGGGGTGGGCGGGGAGCTGTTTTTT; CDR3: CASSDQGVGGELFF
J: TRBJ1-3; V: TRBV7-9; length: 15; size: .; D: .; DNA: TGTGCCAGCAGCACCCTCCGTTCATATGGAAACACCATATATTTT; CDR3: CASSTLRSYGNTIYF
J: TRBJ2-1; V: TRBV18; length: 14; size: .; D: .; DNA: TGTGCCAGCTCACCCCGCGGGACCTACAATGAGCAGTTCTTC; CDR3: CASSPRGTYNEQFF
J: TRBJ1-2; V: TRBV11-2; length: 13; size: .; D: .; DNA: TGTGCCAGCAGCCGAGGGACTAACTATGGCTACACCTTC; CDR3: CASSRGTNYGYTF
J: TRBJ2-5; V: TRBV15; length: 16; size: .; D: .; DNA: TGTGCCACCAGCAGTGGACAGCGCATGCGGTCGGAGACCCAGTACTTC; CDR3: CATSSGQRMRSETQYF
J: TRBJ2-3; V: TRBV4-3; length: 14; size: once; D: .; DNA: TGCGCCAGCAGCCAAGGGGGTGGAGCAGATACGCAGTATTTT; CDR3: CASSQGGGADTQYF
J: TRBJ1-1; V: TRBV4-3; length: 13; size: .; D: .; DNA: TGCGCCAGCAGCCAAGCGACCCAGACTGAAGCTTTCTTT; CDR3: CASSQATQTEAFF
J: TRBJ1-2; V: TRBV28; length: 17; size: .; D: .; DNA: TGTGCCAGCAGTAAACTCCGAGGGCGGGGTTTAGAATATGGCTACACCTTC; CDR3: CASSKLRGRGLEYGYTF
J: TRBJ2-5; V: TRBV6-4; length: 13; size: .; D: .; DNA: TGTGCCAGCAGTGTAGGATTAGGGGAGACCCAGTACTTC; CDR3: CASSVGLGETQYF
J: TRBJ2-3; V: TRBV10-1; length: 15; size: .; D: TRBD2; DNA: TGCGCCAGCAGCCGGACTAGCGGGACCACAGATACGCAGTATTTT; CDR3: CASSRTSGTTDTQYF
J: TRBJ2-1; V: TRBV7-2; length: 17; size: .; D: TRBD2; DNA: TGTGCCAGCAGCTCGACCGGACTAGCGTACTCCTACAATGAGCAGTTCTTC; CDR3: CASSSTGLAYSYNEQFF
J: TRBJ2-1; V: TRBV19; length: 14; size: .; D: .; DNA: TGTGCCAGCAAAGAGCGCAACTCCTACAATGAGCAGTTCTTC; CDR3: CASKERNSYNEQFF
J: TRBJ2-5; V: TRBV4-3; length: 13; size: once; D: .; DNA: TGCGCCAGCAGCCGTCAGGGGGGGGAGACCCAGTACTTC; CDR3: CASSRQGGETQYF
J: TRBJ2-2; V: TRBV5-5; length: 13; size: once; D: .; DNA: TGTGCCAGCAGCTTGGGGCTCACCGGGGAGCTGTTTTTT; CDR3: CASSLGLTGELFF
J: TRBJ1-2; V: TRBV18; length: 15; size: .; D: TRBD1; DNA: TGTGCCAGCTCACCAATTCCGAGGGACAGCTATGGCTACACCTTC; CDR3: CASSPIPRDSYGYTF
J: TRBJ2-3; V: TRBV7-7; length: 15; size: .; D: .; DNA: TGTGCCAGCAGCTCCGACTCCGCGGGCACAGATACGCAGTATTTT; CDR3: CASSSDSAGTDTQYF
J: TRBJ2-3; V: TRBV28; length: 16; size: .; D: TRBD2; DNA: TGTGCCAGCAGTCTAAAGACTAGCGGGAGTCGAGATACGCAGTATTTT; CDR3: CASSLKTSGSRDTQYF